Listed here are 18 T cell receptor beta chains from one sample, sequenced in a study of blood T cell repertoires in COVID-19. The repertoire was sequenced with immunoSEQ multiplex PCR; TCRdb's copy has only in-frame clones and lacks some. The sample includes 200,000 or so clones, 84% of them seen just once. Sequencing used peripheral blood. These receptors all stem from a woman aged 70-85 years with active or convalescent COVID-19.

The chain uses TRBV15 and TRBJ2-1; 7 bases line up with TRBD1. The length of the CDR3 is 15 residues. J was trimmed by 2 bases and V by 4 bases; bases with no gene match: 5. Germline CDR1 reads LNHNV; CDR2 reads YYDKDF (reference sequence). The CDR3 here is CATSTRQGPYNEQFF. The DNA of the CDR3 is TGTGCCACCAGCACCAGACAGGGCCCCTACAATGAGCAGTTCTTC.

This chain uses TRBV4-1 with TRBJ2-1; perhaps TRBD1 as D (6 bases). The CDR3 has 17 amino acids. CDR1 and CDR2 (germline): MGHRA, YSYEKL. V lost 0 bases and J 2 bases, leaving 14 bases between the germline ends. The DNA of the CDR3 is TGCGCCAGCAGCCAAGATCGGAGGCAGGGGCCCTACAATGAGCAGTTCTTC. As protein: CASSQDRRQGPYNEQFF.

This clone was recorded once. The genes are TRBV6-2 or TRBV6-3 and TRBJ1-2, with TRBD1 matching over 7 bases. This CDR3 is 13 amino acids long. Per germline, CDR1 MNHEY and CDR2 SVGEGT. The trim removed 2 bases at V and 8 bases at J, leaving 5 bases unmatched. The CDR3 nucleotides are TGTGCCAGCAGTTACGACAGGGTAGGCGGCTACACCTTC. Translation: CASSYDRVGGYTF.

V and J are TRBV20-1 and TRBJ1-1; D gene uncertain. Germline CDR1 DFQATT, CDR2 SNEGSKA (reference sequence). The CDR3 totals 11 residues. Trimming removed 3 bases at V and 8 bases at J, with 10 bases between. The CDR3 DNA sequence: TGCAGTGCTAGGGAGTTCCGGGAAGCTTTCTTT. Translation gives CSAREFREAFF.

The V call is TRBV11-2, the J call TRBJ2-7; tentatively, D is TRBD1 (6 bases). CDR1 is SGHAT and CDR2 is FQNNGV in the germline V gene. The CDR3 contains 15 residues. V was clipped by 5 bases and J by 3 bases, with 17 bases between them. DNA for the CDR3: TGTGCCAGCAGCCCCCCCCTTGGGGGCATCTACGAGCAGTACTTC. Its translation is CASSPPLGGIYEQYF. The full variable domain, in which reference TRBV11-2 and TRBJ2-7 provide the parts outside the CDR3, is EAGVAQSPRYKIIEKRQSVAFWCNPISGHATLYWYQQILGQGPKLLIQFQNNGVVDDSQLPKDRFSAERLKGVDSTLKIQPAKLEDSAVYLCASSPPLGGIYEQYFGPGTRLTVT.

This sequence joins TRBV19 and TRBJ1-3; D uncertain. CDR1 is LNHDA and CDR2 is SQIVND in the germline V gene (reference sequence). The CDR3 is 16 residues long. V was shortened by 3 bases and J by 0 bases, with 12 bases between the two germline ends. The CDR3 is CASSMGGYRSGNTIYF. As DNA, the CDR3 is TGTGCCAGTAGTATGGGAGGTTACCGCTCTGGAAACACCATATATTTT.

The chain employs TRBV6-5 and TRBJ2-1; the D gene is possibly TRBD2 (7 bases). The germline CDR1 and CDR2 sequences are MNHEY and SVGAGI. The CDR3 totals 15 residues. V was cut by 11 bases and J by 8 bases, with 25 bases left in between. CDR3 sequence (DNA): TGTGCCTCCGCGGTAGGGGGGGCTGGGTCGGATGAGCAGTTCTTC. Encoded protein: CASAVGGAGSDEQFF.

This clone has just one count. The rearrangement joins TRBV6-5 to TRBJ1-2; 8 bases line up with TRBD1. Germline V lookup: CDR1 MNHEY, CDR2 SVGAGI. The V and J ends lost 7 bases and 3 bases, in that order; junction bases with no gene match: 4. The CDR3 spans 13 residues. The CDR3 DNA follows: TGTGCCAGCAAGGACAGGGTGCACTATGGCTACACCTTC. Protein: CASKDRVHYGYTF.

The chain employs TRBV20-1 and TRBJ2-7; D unclear. CDR3 length equals 11 residues. Germline loops: CDR1 DFQATT, CDR2 SNEGSKA (reference sequence). V was clipped by 3 bases and J by 3 bases, with 6 bases between them. The CDR3, as DNA: TGCAGTGCTAGTAACGGCTACGAGCAGTACTTC. The encoded protein is CSASNGYEQYF.

The chain employs TRBV6-5 and TRBJ1-1, with unresolved D. Germline lookup yields CDR1 MNHEY and CDR2 SVGAGI. The V gene lost 6 bases and the J gene lost 8 bases, with 10 bases spanning the gap. The CDR3 is made up of 11 amino acids. CDR3 DNA: TGTGCCAGCAGGCGACGCGGGGAAGCTTTCTTT. It is translated as CASRRRGEAFF.

The chain links TRBV5-4 to TRBJ1-5; 7 positions match TRBD1. From germline, CDR1 is SGHNT and CDR2 YYREEE (reference sequence). The junction had 14 bases not matched to a gene; V was cut back by 2 bases and J by 3 bases. The CDR3 totals 18 residues. CDR3 DNA sequence: TGTGCCAGCAGCTTCCCGACAGGGTGTATGAGAAACAATCAGCCCCAGCATTTT. Its translation is CASSFPTGCMRNNQPQHF.

Turning to this clone: This CDR3 is also generated by other DNA sequences in the sample. The chain joins TRBV7-9 to TRBJ2-3, with D unclear. CDR1 and CDR2 (germline): SEHNR, FQNEAQ (reference sequence). This CDR3 has 13 residues. Trimming removed 4 bases at V and 0 bases at J, with 5 bases between. The CDR3 DNA is TGTGCCAGCAGCTCAGGAAGCACAGATACGCAGTATTTT. This translates into CASSSGSTDTQYF. The variable domain in full, with the rest retrieved from reference TRBV7-9 and TRBJ2-3, is DTGVSQNPRHKITKRGQNVTFRCDPISEHNRLYWYRQTLGQGPEFLTYFQNEAQLEKSRLLSDRFSAERPKGSFSTLEIQRTEQGDSAMYLCASSSGSTDTQYFGPGTRLTVL.

To note about this clone: One end of the junction does not line up with germline, which may come from a read error. The chain is built from TRBV4-1 and TRBJ2-7, with 8 bases that match TRBD2. Looked up from germline, CDR1 is MGHRA and CDR2 is YSYEKL. The CDR3 extends over 15 amino acids. The chain's CDR3 is CASSQPTGGSFEQYF. The CDR3 DNA reads as TGCGCCAGCAGCCAACCTACGGGGGGGTCCTTCGAGCAGTACTTC.

The chain combines TRBV11-3 with TRBJ2-5; maybe TRBD2 (7 bases). V lost 0 bases and J lost 2, with 10 bases in between. CDR1 is SGHNT and CDR2 is YENEEA in the germline V gene. This CDR3 region has 15 residues. The CDR3 nucleotides are TGTGCCAGCAGCTTAGATGCGGGGGCTCAAGAGACCCAGTACTTC. Encoded protein: CASSLDAGAQETQYF. Looking up the rest from reference TRBV11-3 and TRBJ2-5 gives the full variable domain: EAGVVQSPRYKIIEKKQPVAFWCNPISGHNTLYWYLQNLGQGPELLIRYENEEAVDDSQLPKDRFSAERLKGVDSTLKIQPAELGDSAVYLCASSLDAGAQETQYFGPGTRLLVL.

CDR3 sequence reads: CASNPGQPYEQYF. CDR3 bases: TGTGCCAGCAACCCAGGACAGCCATACGAGCAGTACTTC. The chain combines TRBV6-5 with TRBJ2-7; maybe TRBD1 (6 bases). The CDR3 sequence is 13 residues long. Germline V CDR1 and CDR2: MNHEY, SVGAGI. V was trimmed by 7 bases and J by 4 bases, leaving 14 bases between them.

This chain connects TRBV7-2 to TRBJ2-7, with 7 positions matching TRBD1. The length of the CDR3 is 14 residues. V shed 4 bases, J shed 2 bases, and the junction held 5 bases outside the gene matches. The germline CDR1 and CDR2 sequences are SGHTA and FQGNSA. This CDR3 reads CASSSRTGPYEQYF. The CDR3 DNA follows: TGTGCCAGCAGCTCTCGGACAGGTCCCTACGAGCAGTACTTC.

This clone was seen a single time. The chain has TRBV28 and TRBJ2-7, with 11 bases identical to TRBD2. Germline CDR1 MDHEN, CDR2 SYDVKM. Trimming took 8 bases from V and 0 from J; bases not matched to a gene: 9. CDR3 size: 16 residues. The CDR3 reads CASLPWTSGPSYEQYF. DNA for the CDR3: TGTGCCAGCTTACCCTGGACTAGCGGGCCCTCCTACGAGCAGTACTTC.

This chain uses TRBV19 with TRBJ2-3; 7 nucleotides line up with TRBD1. CDR3 length: 14 residues. In germline, CDR1 is LNHDA, CDR2 SQIVND (reference sequence). V lost 5 bases and J lost 4; bases outside the gene matches: 6. CDR3 loop: CASSPTGAPDTQYF. CDR3 bases: TGTGCCAGTAGTCCAACAGGGGCCCCAGATACGCAGTATTTT.